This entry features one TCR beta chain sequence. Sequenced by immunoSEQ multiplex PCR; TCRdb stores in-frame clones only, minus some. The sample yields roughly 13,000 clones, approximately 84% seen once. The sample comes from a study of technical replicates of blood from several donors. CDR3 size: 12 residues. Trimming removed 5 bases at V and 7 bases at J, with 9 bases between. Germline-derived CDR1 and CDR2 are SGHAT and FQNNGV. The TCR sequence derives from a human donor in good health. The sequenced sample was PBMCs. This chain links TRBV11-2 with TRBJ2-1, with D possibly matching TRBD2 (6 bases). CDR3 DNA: TGTGCCAGCAGCACGGGACTTAATGAGCAGTTCTTC. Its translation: CASSTGLNEQFF.